The 22 T cell receptor beta chains in this list originate from one sample, sequenced in a study of vaccination and CD4 T cells after COVID-19. The Oncomine TCR Beta short-read assay was applied to DNA of cultured CD4+ T cells. TCRdb passed the PCR reads through MiXCR, listing each CDR3 protein once. The data contain about 16,000 distinct CDR3 sequences, 65% to 80% of them singletons. These receptors are not linked to any known antigen. Stated treatment: roughly ten-day PBMC culture with coronavirus spike peptide pools or control peptides (ViraFEST assay). Sequenced material: CD4+ T cells from blood, cultured in vitro. The receptor source for this set is a human donor who had recovered from COVID-19.

The rearrangement uses TRBV11-3 and TRBJ1-2; D gene uncertain. With 0 bases removed from V and 4 bases from J, the gap between germline ends came to 6 bases. The CDR3 contains 13 residues. Germline assignment: CDR1 SGHNT and CDR2 YENEEA. CDR3 nucleotides: TGTGCCAGCAGCTTAGATGGTCTCTATGGCTACACCTTC. Translation: CASSLDGLYGYTF.

This clonotype was counted once. The chain combines TRBV11-2 with TRBJ2-7; D remains ambiguous. Trimming took 4 bases from V and 2 from J, leaving 0 bases between them. In germline, CDR1 is SGHAT, CDR2 FQNNGV. The CDR3 extends over 10 amino acids. In DNA form, the CDR3 reads TGTGCCAGCAGCTCCTACGAGCAGTACTTC. Translation gives CASSSYEQYF.

This rearrangement joins TRBV24-1 to TRBJ1-5; 9 nucleotides match TRBD1. The CDR3 is made up of 16 amino acids. Trimming cost V 4 bases and J 7 bases; bases outside gene matches: 10. Per germline, CDR1 KGHDR and CDR2 SFDVKD. The chain's CDR3 is CATSESGTGLMQPQHF. Written as DNA, the CDR3 is TGTGCCACCAGTGAATCCGGGACAGGGTTAATGCAGCCCCAGCATTTT.

This chain joins TRBV20-1 and TRBJ2-3; D call uncertain. Germline V gene sequence: CDR1 DFQATT, CDR2 SNEGSKA (reference sequence). This CDR3 has 11 amino acids. CDR3 in amino acids: CSPWGTDTQYF. In DNA, the CDR3 is TGCAGCCCTTGGGGCACAGATACGCAGTATTTT.

The CDR3 DNA reads as TGTGCCAGCACTCGGACGGGCACTACTAACTATGGCTACACCTTC. Translated, it gives CASTRTGTTNYGYTF. The chain combines TRBV28 with TRBJ1-2, with no clear D. CDR1 MDHEN and CDR2 SYDVKM come from the germline V gene. The CDR3 runs 15 residues. Trimming left V 7 bases short and J 0 bases short, with 15 bases between.

This clonotype appeared once. The J gene is TRBJ2-5, the V gene TRBV20-1, with D maybe TRBD1 (5 bases). The CDR3 is made up of 15 amino acids. The germline V gene has CDR1 DFQATT and CDR2 SNEGSKA (reference sequence). V was pared by 0 bases and J by 5 bases, with 16 bases between. CDR3 in DNA: TGCAGTGCTAGAGATCGGACAAGGGCCACTGAGACCCAGTACTTC. The encoded protein is CSARDRTRATETQYF.

The chain uses TRBV7-7 and TRBJ2-7, with TRBD1 matching 11 bases. CDR3 length: 13 residues. Germline loops: CDR1 SSHAT, CDR2 FNYEAQ (reference sequence). V lost 3 bases to trimming and J lost 6 bases; unmatched junction nucleotides: 1. CDR3 loop: CASSLDRGREQYF. The CDR3 DNA is TGTGCCAGCAGCTTGGACAGGGGGCGCGAGCAGTACTTC.

J is TRBJ1-2 and V is TRBV6-1, with D perhaps TRBD1 (5 bases). CDR1 is MNHNS and CDR2 is SASEGT in the germline V gene. This CDR3 has 13 residues. V was pared by 7 bases and J by 4 bases, with 13 bases between. For the CDR3, the DNA is TGTGCCAGCAATAGGGACGGGTCCTATGGCTACACCTTC. It codes for CASNRDGSYGYTF.

The V call is TRBV27, the J call TRBJ2-7; 8 bases are shared with TRBD2. CDR1 MNHEY and CDR2 SMNVEV come from the germline V gene (reference sequence). The CDR3 loop spans 14 amino acids. J was trimmed by 7 bases and V by 3 bases; bases with no gene match: 8. The CDR3 sequence is CASSFSGGPGEQYF. The CDR3 DNA sequence: TGTGCCAGCAGTTTTTCGGGAGGGCCGGGTGAGCAGTACTTC.

The chain uses TRBV21-1 and TRBJ1-5; TRBD1, the D gene given by the table, was not confirmed from the DNA. TRBV21-1 is an annotated pseudogene. The CDR3 runs 18 residues. The chain's CDR3 is CASSLRTGGWGSNQPQHF. The DNA of the CDR3 is TGTGCCAGCAGCTTACGGACAGGGGGGTGGGGAAGCAATCAGCCCCAGCATTTT.

The chain combines TRBV30 with TRBJ2-3; 13 bases map to TRBD2. V shed 7 bases, J shed 2 bases, and the junction held 3 bases outside the gene matches. The germline V gene encodes CDR1 GTSNPN and CDR2 SVGIG (reference sequence). The CDR3 runs 14 residues. The CDR3 nucleotides are TGTGCCTTAGGGACTAGCGGGAACACAGATACGCAGTATTTT. Protein sequence: CALGTSGNTDTQYF.

This clonotype came up once. This chain links TRBV21-1 with TRBJ2-7. TRBV21-1 is reported as a pseudogene. The CDR3 length is 11 residues. This CDR3 reads CASRIIHEQYF. For the CDR3, the DNA is TGTGCCAGCAGAATTATCCACGAGCAGTACTTC.

The sample holds a few counts of this clonotype. The genes are TRBV9 and TRBJ1-1; no definite D call. Trimming removed 0 bases from V and 1 base from J, with 4 bases in between. CDR1 is SGDLS and CDR2 is YYNGEE in the germline V gene. The CDR3 runs 13 residues. CDR3 loop: CASSVAGNTEAFF. The CDR3 nucleotides are TGTGCCAGCAGCGTAGCAGGGAACACTGAAGCTTTCTTT.

V gene TRBV28 combines with J gene TRBJ1-1; no firm D call. The CDR3 has 13 amino acids. Germline CDR1 MDHEN, CDR2 SYDVKM. The V end lost 7 bases, the J end lost 4 bases, and 13 bases lay between the germline ends. DNA for the CDR3: TGTGCCAGCAAGGGCCAGGCAAGCACTGAAGCTTTCTTT. This encodes CASKGQASTEAFF.

This sequence joins TRBV12-3 or TRBV12-4 and TRBJ2-1; D is ambiguous. The CDR3 runs to 14 residues. The germline V and J ends were trimmed by 6 bases and 6 bases, with 15 bases remaining between them. CDR3 amino acids: CASSLPTLTNEQFF. The CDR3 bases are TGTGCCAGCAGCCTGCCTACCCTCACCAATGAGCAGTTCTTC.

The J gene is TRBJ1-3, the V gene TRBV28, with 8 bases identical to TRBD1. V was clipped by 5 bases and J by 2 bases; unmatched bases: 2. Looked up from germline, CDR1 is MDHEN and CDR2 is SYDVKM. The CDR3 length is 14 residues. The CDR3 protein is CASSRQGTGNTIYF. The CDR3 DNA sequence: TGTGCCAGCAGTAGACAGGGGACTGGAAACACCATATATTTT.

V and J are TRBV30 and TRBJ1-2; D remains ambiguous. Trimming stripped 3 bases from V and 0 bases from J, with 11 bases between. Germline values: CDR1 GTSNPN, CDR2 SVGIG (reference sequence). The CDR3 runs to 14 residues. Here the CDR3 reads CAWRDLLANYGYTF. CDR3 DNA: TGTGCCTGGAGGGATCTCCTGGCTAACTATGGCTACACCTTC.

The rearrangement joins TRBV27 to TRBJ2-7; D might be TRBD1 (6 bases). Germline V gene data show CDR1 as MNHEY and CDR2 as SMNVEV (reference sequence). The CDR3 has 15 residues. Trimming left V 6 bases short and J 1 base short, with 16 bases between. In DNA, the CDR3 is TGTGCCAGCAGCCGACGTCCAGGGGTTTCCTACGAGCAGTACTTC. It is translated as CASSRRPGVSYEQYF.

The gene calls are TRBV7-3 and TRBJ2-3, with TRBD2 matching over 13 bases. With 3 bases clipped from V and 4 bases from J, the junction kept 1 base outside the gene matches. Germline loops: CDR1 SGHTA, CDR2 FQGTGA. The CDR3 spans 15 residues. DNA for the CDR3: TGTGCCAGCAGCTTTGGACTAGCGGGAGCAGATACGCAGTATTTT. As protein: CASSFGLAGADTQYF.

The chain links TRBV6-1 to TRBJ1-3, with D maybe TRBD1 (5 bases). V lost 6 bases, J lost 2 bases, and 11 bases lay in between. Germline values: CDR1 MNHNS, CDR2 SASEGT. The CDR3 is 14 amino acids. CDR3: CASRPGGAGNTIYF. The CDR3 DNA sequence: TGTGCCAGCAGACCAGGAGGGGCTGGAAACACCATATATTTT.

The chain couples TRBV6-4 to TRBJ1-6; D perhaps matches TRBD1 (5 bases). With 2 bases removed from V and 8 bases from J, the gap between germline ends came to 7 bases. The CDR3 consists of 13 residues. Germline V gene data show CDR1 as MRHNA and CDR2 as SNTAGT. The CDR3 nucleotides read TGTGCCAGCAGTGACGGGGACTATTCACCCCTCCACTTT. It encodes CASSDGDYSPLHF.

The sample holds a few counts of this clonotype. The J gene is TRBJ2-3, the V gene TRBV7-9; TRBD2 agrees at 7 bases. The CDR3 runs to 13 residues. Trimming took 4 bases from V and 5 from J; bases not matched to a gene: 3. Per germline, CDR1 SEHNR and CDR2 FQNEAQ (reference sequence). This CDR3 reads CASSWGGEDTQYF. Here the CDR3 DNA reads TGTGCCAGCAGCTGGGGGGGGGAAGATACGCAGTATTTT. Variable domain in full (rest from reference TRBV7-9 and TRBJ2-3): DTGVSQNPRHKITKRGQNVTFRCDPISEHNRLYWYRQTLGQGPEFLTYFQNEAQLEKSRLLSDRFSAERPKGSFSTLEIQRTEQGDSAMYLCASSWGGEDTQYFGPGTRLTVL.